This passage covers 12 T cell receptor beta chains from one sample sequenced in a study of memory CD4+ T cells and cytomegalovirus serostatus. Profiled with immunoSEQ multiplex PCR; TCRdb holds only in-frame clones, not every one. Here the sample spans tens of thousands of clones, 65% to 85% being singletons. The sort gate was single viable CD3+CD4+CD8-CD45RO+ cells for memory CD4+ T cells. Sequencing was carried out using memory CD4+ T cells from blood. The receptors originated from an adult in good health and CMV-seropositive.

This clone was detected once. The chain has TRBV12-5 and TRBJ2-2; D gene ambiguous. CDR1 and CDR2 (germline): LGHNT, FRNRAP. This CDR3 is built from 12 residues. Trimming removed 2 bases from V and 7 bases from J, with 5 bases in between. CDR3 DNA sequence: TGTGCTAGTGGTTTGCCCCTCGGGGAGCTGTTTTTT. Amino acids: CASGLPLGELFF.

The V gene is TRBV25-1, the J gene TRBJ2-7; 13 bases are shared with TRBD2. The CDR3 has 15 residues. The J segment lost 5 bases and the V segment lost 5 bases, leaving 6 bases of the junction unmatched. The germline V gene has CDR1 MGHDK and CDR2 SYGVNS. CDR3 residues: CASSPLGTSGDEQYF. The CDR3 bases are TGTGCCAGCAGTCCACTTGGGACTAGCGGGGACGAGCAGTACTTC.

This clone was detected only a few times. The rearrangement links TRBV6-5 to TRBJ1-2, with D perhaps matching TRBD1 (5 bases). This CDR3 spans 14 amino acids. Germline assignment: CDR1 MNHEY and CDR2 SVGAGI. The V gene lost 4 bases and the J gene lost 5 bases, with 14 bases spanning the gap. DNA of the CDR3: TGTGCCAGCAGTTTCCGCTGGGGGGGATATGGCTACACCTTC. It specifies CASSFRWGGYGYTF.

CDR3 in DNA: TGTGCCAGCAGCTTTAGTCCCCCAGATACGCAGTATTTT. This encodes CASSFSPPDTQYF. The chain recombines TRBV7-2 with TRBJ2-3; D is uncertain. Trimming removed 3 bases from V and 4 bases from J, with 8 bases in between. CDR1 is SGHTA, CDR2 FQGNSA, per germline. This CDR3 comprises 13 residues.

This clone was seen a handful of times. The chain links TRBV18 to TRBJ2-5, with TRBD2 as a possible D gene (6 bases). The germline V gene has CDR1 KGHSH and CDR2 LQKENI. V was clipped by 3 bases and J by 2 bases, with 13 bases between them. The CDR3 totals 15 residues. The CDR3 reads CASSPSTRAQETQYF. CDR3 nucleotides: TGTGCCAGCTCACCCTCGACTAGGGCACAAGAGACCCAGTACTTC.

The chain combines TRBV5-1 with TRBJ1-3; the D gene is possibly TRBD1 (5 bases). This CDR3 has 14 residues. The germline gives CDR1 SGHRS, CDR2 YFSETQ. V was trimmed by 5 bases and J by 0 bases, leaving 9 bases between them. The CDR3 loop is CASRPDTSGNTIYF. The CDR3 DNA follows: TGCGCCAGCAGACCGGACACCTCTGGAAACACCATATATTTT.

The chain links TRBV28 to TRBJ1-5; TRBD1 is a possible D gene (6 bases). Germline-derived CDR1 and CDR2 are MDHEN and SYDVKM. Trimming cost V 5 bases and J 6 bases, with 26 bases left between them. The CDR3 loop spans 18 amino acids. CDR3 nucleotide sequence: TGTGCCAGCAGTCCATCCACGAGGGTGAGGGGGATCCGTCAGCCCCAGCATTTT. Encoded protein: CASSPSTRVRGIRQPQHF.

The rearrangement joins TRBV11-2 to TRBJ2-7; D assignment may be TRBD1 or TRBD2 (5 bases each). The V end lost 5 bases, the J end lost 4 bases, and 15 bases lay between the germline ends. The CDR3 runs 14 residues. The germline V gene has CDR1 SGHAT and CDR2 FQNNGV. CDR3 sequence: CASSLRRDRYEQYF. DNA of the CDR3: TGTGCCAGCAGCCTCCGAAGGGACCGATACGAGCAGTACTTC.

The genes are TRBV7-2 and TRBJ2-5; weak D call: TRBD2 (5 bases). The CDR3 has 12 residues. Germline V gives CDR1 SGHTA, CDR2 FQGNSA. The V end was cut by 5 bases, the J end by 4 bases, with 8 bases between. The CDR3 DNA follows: TGTGCCAGCAGCGCCAGCGGAGAGACCCAGTACTTC. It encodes CASSASGETQYF.

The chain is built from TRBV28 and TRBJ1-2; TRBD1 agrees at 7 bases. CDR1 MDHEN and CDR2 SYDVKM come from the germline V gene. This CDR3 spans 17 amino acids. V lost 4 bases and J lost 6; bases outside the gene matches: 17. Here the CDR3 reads CASSSHSSRQGRDGYTF. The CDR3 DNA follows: TGTGCCAGCAGTTCGCACTCTAGCCGACAGGGAAGGGATGGCTACACCTTC.

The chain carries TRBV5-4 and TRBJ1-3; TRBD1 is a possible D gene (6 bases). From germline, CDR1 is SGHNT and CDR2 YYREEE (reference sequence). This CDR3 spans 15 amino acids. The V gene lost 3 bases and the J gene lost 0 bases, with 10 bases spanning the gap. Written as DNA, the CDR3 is TGTGCCAGCAGCTCGGCAGGGGACTCTGGAAACACCATATATTTT. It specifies CASSSAGDSGNTIYF.

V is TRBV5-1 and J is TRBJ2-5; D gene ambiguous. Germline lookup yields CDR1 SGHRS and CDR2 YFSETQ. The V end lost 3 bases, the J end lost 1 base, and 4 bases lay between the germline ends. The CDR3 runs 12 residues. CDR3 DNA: TGCGCCAGCAGCTCGGGCCAAGAGACCCAGTACTTC. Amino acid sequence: CASSSGQETQYF.